The 17 T cell receptor beta chains listed next were all sequenced from one sample in a study of blood T cell repertoires in COVID-19. The data were produced by immunoSEQ multiplex PCR, yet TCRdb's version contains in-frame clones alone and is incomplete. The sample gives about 46,000 clones, approximately 87% of which show up once; 15% to 20% is in the top ten. The specimen sequenced was peripheral blood. The receptors here all came from a human donor in a cohort sampled during active COVID-19.

The chain links TRBV19 to TRBJ1-1; D gene unclear. Germline V lookup: CDR1 LNHDA, CDR2 SQIVND (reference sequence). The CDR3 sequence is 14 residues long. V was pared by 3 bases and J by 3 bases, with 11 bases between. Here the CDR3 reads CASSMASGHTEAFF. CDR3 bases: TGTGCCAGTAGTATGGCTTCGGGTCACACTGAAGCTTTCTTT. The entire variable domain, with the rest obtained from reference TRBV19 and TRBJ1-1, is as follows: DGGITQSPKYLFRKEGQNVTLSCEQNLNHDAMYWYRQDPGQGLRLIYYSQIVNDFQKGDIAEGYSVSREKKESFPLTVTSAQKNPTAFYLCASSMASGHTEAFFGQGTRLTVV.

The chain carries TRBV7-2 and TRBJ2-7; D may be TRBD1 (5 bases). The CDR3 extends over 14 amino acids. Deletions cut 2 bases from V and 3 bases from J, with 11 bases between. Germline CDR1 SGHTA, CDR2 FQGNSA. The CDR3 DNA follows: TGTGCCAGCAGCTTAATTGGTCAGGGCTACGAGCAGTACTTC. As protein: CASSLIGQGYEQYF.

This clone has only one observation. The chain is built from TRBV6-6 and TRBJ2-3, with D possibly TRBD2 on 5 matching bases. The CDR3 is made up of 14 amino acids. The V gene's germline CDR1 is MNHNY and CDR2 SVGAGI (reference sequence). The V gene lost 6 bases and the J gene lost 3 bases, with 13 bases spanning the gap. CDR3 bases: TGTGCCAGCAGGGATGACGGGGAGACAGATACGCAGTATTTT. Translation gives CASRDDGETDTQYF.

This clone is medium-sized (0.01 to 0.1%). This chain links TRBV3-1 (or the pseudogene TRBV3-2) with TRBJ2-7; 7 nucleotides align to TRBD1. CDR1 is LGHDT and CDR2 is YNNKEL in the germline V gene (reference sequence). Trimming removed 0 bases from V and 0 bases from J; junction bases left unmatched: 14. The CDR3 has 19 amino acids. The chain's CDR3 is CASSQDLGRQGSSSYEQYF. Here the CDR3 DNA reads TGTGCCAGCAGCCAAGATTTGGGCCGACAGGGAAGCAGCTCCTACGAGCAGTACTTC.

The gene calls are TRBV15 and TRBJ1-5, with no clear D. The V and J ends lost 2 bases and 0 bases respectively, with 5 bases between them. Germline values: CDR1 LNHNV, CDR2 YYDKDF (reference sequence). The CDR3 runs 14 residues. This chain's CDR3 is CATSRQDSNQPQHF. CDR3 nucleotide sequence: TGTGCCACCAGCAGACAGGATAGCAATCAGCCCCAGCATTTT.

This chain uses TRBV9 with TRBJ1-4; D ambiguous. Germline values: CDR1 SGDLS, CDR2 YYNGEE. V shed 0 bases and J shed 2 bases, with 8 bases lying between them. This CDR3 is 15 amino acids long. The CDR3 region has the DNA TGTGCCAGCAGCGTAGCAGGAGGGACTAATGAAAAACTGTTTTTT. This encodes CASSVAGGTNEKLFF.

The chain carries TRBV7-3 and TRBJ2-1, with 10 bases fitting TRBD1. V was pared by 3 bases and J by 6 bases, with 2 bases of the junction left unmatched. Germline CDR1 SGHTA, CDR2 FQGTGA. The CDR3 spans 14 residues. CDR3: CASSFGDRGNEQFF. The DNA of the CDR3 is TGTGCCAGCAGCTTCGGGGACAGGGGCAATGAGCAGTTCTTC.

The genes are TRBV11-2 and TRBJ2-1; tentatively, D is TRBD2 (6 bases). The CDR3 has 17 residues. CDR1 is SGHAT and CDR2 is FQNNGV in the germline V gene. V was shortened by 2 bases and J by 9 bases, with 23 bases between the two germline ends. The CDR3 protein is CASSLSAGWTTASEQFF. The CDR3 region has the DNA TGTGCCAGCAGCTTATCGGCGGGGTGGACAACCGCGAGTGAGCAGTTCTTC.

The chain is built from TRBV11-2 and TRBJ2-1; the D gene is possibly TRBD2 (6 bases). This CDR3 contains 16 residues. The V and J ends lost 5 bases and 4 bases respectively, with 18 bases between them. Germline V gives CDR1 SGHAT, CDR2 FQNNGV. The CDR3 DNA is TGTGCCAGCAGCAAGAGTAGCGGACCTGCTTACAATGAGCAGTTCTTC. This gives the protein CASSKSSGPAYNEQFF. Full variable domain (missing parts from reference TRBV11-2 and TRBJ2-1): EAGVAQSPRYKIIEKRQSVAFWCNPISGHATLYWYQQILGQGPKLLIQFQNNGVVDDSQLPKDRFSAERLKGVDSTLKIQPAKLEDSAVYLCASSKSSGPAYNEQFFGPGTRLTVL.

CDR3 sequence reads: CASSESRGDQETQYF. In DNA form, the CDR3 reads TGTGCCAGCAGTGAGTCACGGGGGGACCAAGAGACCCAGTACTTC. The V call is TRBV2, the J call TRBJ2-5; 7 bases match TRBD2. CDR1 is SNHLY, CDR2 FYNNEI, per germline. The CDR3 covers 15 residues. V lost 3 bases to trimming and J lost 0 bases; unmatched junction nucleotides: 4.

J is TRBJ2-2 and V is TRBV15, with 8 nucleotides matching TRBD1. Germline-derived CDR1 and CDR2 are LNHNV and YYDKDF (reference sequence). The CDR3 spans 16 residues. J lost 1 base, V lost 6 bases, and 7 bases had no gene match. The CDR3: CATRPAGTGNTGELFF. As DNA, the CDR3 is TGTGCCACCAGACCTGCCGGGACAGGGAACACCGGGGAGCTGTTTTTT. The whole variable domain, filled in from reference TRBV15 and TRBJ2-2, reads DAMVIQNPRYQVTQFGKPVTLSCSQTLNHNVMYWYQQKSSQAPKLLFHYYDKDFNNEADTPDNFQSRRPNTSFCFLDIRSPGLGDTAMYLCATRPAGTGNTGELFFGEGSRLTVL.

The gene calls are TRBV30 and TRBJ1-1; TRBD1 might be the D (5 bases). Germline CDR1 and CDR2: GTSNPN and SVGIG (reference sequence). Trimming pared 2 bases from V and 1 base from J, leaving 11 bases between. This CDR3 is built from 14 residues. The CDR3 region is CAWSWGSSNTEAFF. The CDR3 DNA sequence: TGTGCCTGGAGTTGGGGCAGCTCGAACACTGAAGCTTTCTTT.

This chain uses TRBV4-3 with TRBJ2-2; 10 bases fit TRBD2. Looked up from germline, CDR1 is LGHNA and CDR2 is YSLEER. The CDR3 has 19 amino acids. J was trimmed by 2 bases and V by 0 bases; bases with no gene match: 9. The CDR3 spells CASSQEPPLAGANTGELFF. The CDR3 coding sequence is TGCGCCAGCAGCCAAGAACCCCCGCTAGCGGGGGCCAACACCGGGGAGCTGTTTTTT.

The chain combines TRBV7-9 with TRBJ2-3, with D perhaps TRBD2 (6 bases). This CDR3 has 15 residues. Looked up from germline, CDR1 is SEHNR and CDR2 is FQNEAQ (reference sequence). V lost 6 bases and J 2 bases, leaving 15 bases between the germline ends. CDR3 protein: CASSLRLEATDTQYF. The CDR3 nucleotides are TGTGCCAGCAGTCTCCGACTAGAAGCCACAGATACGCAGTATTTT.

The V gene is TRBV10-2, the J gene TRBJ2-5; D is unclear. Looked up from germline, CDR1 is WSHSY and CDR2 is SAAADI. CDR3 size: 14 residues. V was shortened by 4 bases and J by 2 bases, with 11 bases between the two germline ends. CDR3 sequence (DNA): TGCGCCAGCAGTGGTGGCAGGCGTCAAGAGACCCAGTACTTC. This gives the protein CASSGGRRQETQYF.

The genes are TRBV5-4 and TRBJ2-7; 7 positions match TRBD2. The CDR3 loop spans 15 amino acids. V was clipped by 0 bases and J by 6 bases; unmatched bases: 9. Germline CDR1 is SGHNT and CDR2 is YYREEE (reference sequence). For the CDR3, the DNA is TGTGCCAGCAGCTTGGCTTCGGGGGGTACGGGCGAGCAGTACTTC. Translating gives CASSLASGGTGEQYF.

The chain couples TRBV30 to TRBJ1-1; TRBD1 is a possible D gene (6 bases). Trimming left V 3 bases short and J 0 bases short, with 14 bases between. Per germline, CDR1 GTSNPN and CDR2 SVGIG (reference sequence). This CDR3 is 15 amino acids long. The CDR3 nucleotides read TGTGCCTGGAGCTCCTGGGGGGGGCTGAACACTGAAGCTTTCTTT. Its protein product is CAWSSWGGLNTEAFF.